Reported below is one TCR beta chain. Amplification targeted TCR beta CDR3 regions from RNA transcripts. The HTBI primer set served for first-round RT-PCR of the TCR CDR3. TCRdb itself ran the multiplex PCR reads through MiXCR, one entry per CDR3 protein. The table records some 570,000 distinct CDR3 sequences, approximately 15% of them present only once. The sample is drawn from a study of T cells in Graves' hyperthyroidism and ophthalmopathy. Diagnosis relied on clinical symptoms, serum thyroxine and TRAb, thyroid ultrasound and orbital computed tomography. CDR3 size: 16 residues. The trim removed 6 bases at V and 2 bases at J, leaving 7 bases unmatched. Germline CDR1 is KGHSH and CDR2 is LQKENI.

Sequencing was done on a sample of blood. The V call is TRBV18, the J call TRBJ1-6, with 7 bases fitting TRBD1. The TCR originated in a woman aged 18-29 years with Graves' ophthalmopathy. CDR3 residues: CASSPGQRAYNSPLHF. In DNA form, the CDR3 reads TGTGCCAGCTCCCCGGGACAGAGGGCCTATAATTCACCCCTCCACTTT. The full variable domain, completed using reference TRBV18 and TRBJ1-6, is NAGVMQNPRHLVRRRGQEARLRCSPMKGHSHVYWYRQLPEEGLKFMVYLQKENIIDESGMPKERFSAEFPKEGPSILRIQQVVRGDSAAYFCASSPGQRAYNSPLHFGNGTRLTVT.